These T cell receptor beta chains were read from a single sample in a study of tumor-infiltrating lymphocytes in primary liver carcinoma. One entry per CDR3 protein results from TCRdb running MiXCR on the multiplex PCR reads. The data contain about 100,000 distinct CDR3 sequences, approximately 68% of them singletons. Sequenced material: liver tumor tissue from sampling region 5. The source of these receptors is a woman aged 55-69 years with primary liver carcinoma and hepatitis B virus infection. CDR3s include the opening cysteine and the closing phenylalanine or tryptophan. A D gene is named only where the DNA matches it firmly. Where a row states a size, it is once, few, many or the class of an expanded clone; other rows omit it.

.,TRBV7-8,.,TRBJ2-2,TGTGCCAGCAGCCCCGGGGCTGGGGAGCCGTTTTTT,CASSPGAGEPFF
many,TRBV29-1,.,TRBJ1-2,TGCAGCGTCGACAGGAACTATGGCTACACCTTC,CSVDRNYGYTF
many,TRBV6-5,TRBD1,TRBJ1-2,TGTGCCAGCAGCTCAGATCGACAGGGATTCTATGGCTACACCTTC,CASSSDRQGFYGYTF
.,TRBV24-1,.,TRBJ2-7,TGTGCCACCAGTGATTTTTCGGGGGTAGACTTCGAGCAGTACTTC,CATSDFSGVDFEQYF
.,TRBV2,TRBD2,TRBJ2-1,TGTGCCAGCAGTCCACTAGCGGGAGGGTACAATGAGCAGTTCTTC,CASSPLAGGYNEQFF
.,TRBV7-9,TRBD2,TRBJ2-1,TGTGCCAGCAGCTTAGGATCAGCGGGGGACAATGAGCAGTTCTTC,CASSLGSAGDNEQFF
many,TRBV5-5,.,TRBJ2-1,TGTGCCAGCAGCAGCATGAGCGAGCCTCGGATTGAGCAGTTCTTC,CASSSMSEPRIEQFF
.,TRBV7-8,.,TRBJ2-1,TGTGCCAGCAGCCACAGGGCAGGTAATGAGCACTTCTTC,CASSHRAGNEHFF
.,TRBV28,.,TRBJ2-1,TGTGACAGCAGGGAGTCGGGAGAACCCAATGAGCAGTTCTTC,CDSRESGEPNEQFF
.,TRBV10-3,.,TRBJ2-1,TGTGCCATCAGTGAGGTCGGACAGCAACACAACAATGAGCAGTTCTTC,CAISEVGQQHNNEQFF
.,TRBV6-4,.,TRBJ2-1,TGTGCCAGCAGTCCTACAGGGAATGAGCAGTTCTTC,CASSPTGNEQFF
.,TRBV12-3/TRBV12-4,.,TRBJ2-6,TGTGCCGGCAGTTCAGCCGGTCTCGGGAAGGCTGGGGCCAACGTCCTGACTTTC,CAGSSAGLGKAGANVLTF
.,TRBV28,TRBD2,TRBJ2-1,TGTGCTAGCAGTTCATATAGCGGGGGCTCCTACAATGAGCAGTTCTTC,CASSSYSGGSYNEQFF
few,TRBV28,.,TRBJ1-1,TGTGCCTGCACGAGAGGCAGAATAGCTTTCTTT,CACTRGRIAFF
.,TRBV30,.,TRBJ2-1,TGTGCCTGGAGTATAGTCCGTGAGCAATCCTTC,CAWSIVREQSF
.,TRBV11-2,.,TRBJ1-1,TGTGTCAGCATCTTAGATCGGGGCCCCATTTCTTTT,CVSILDRGPISF
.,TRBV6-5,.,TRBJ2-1,TGTGCCAGCACCAAAGAGTCGGGCAGGGAGTGGGGGTGCTCCTACAATGAGCAGTTCTTC,CASTKESGREWGCSYNEQFF
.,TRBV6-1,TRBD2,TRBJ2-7,TGTGCAAGCAGTGGCCCTCTAGCGGGGCCTATGAGCTCCTACGAGCAGTACTTC,CASSGPLAGPMSSYEQYF
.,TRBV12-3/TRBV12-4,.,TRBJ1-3,TGTGCCAGCAGTTTCCCCAGGGCCAGGAAGGGAAACACCATATATTTT,CASSFPRARKGNTIYF
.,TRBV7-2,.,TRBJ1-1,TGTGCCAGCAGCTTACGGGCAGGGACAAACAGTGAAGCTTTCTTT,CASSLRAGTNSEAFF
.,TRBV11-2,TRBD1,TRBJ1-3,TGTGCCAGCAACTCACGCCCGGACAGGGGAGCGTACTCTGGAGATACCATATATTTT,CASNSRPDRGAYSGDTIYF
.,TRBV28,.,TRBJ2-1,TGTGCCAGCAGTTTTTTCCCTTGGCTAGGGAGCTCCTACAATGAGCAGCTCTTC,CASSFFPWLGSSYNEQLF
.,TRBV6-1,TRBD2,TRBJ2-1,TGTGCCAGCAGCCTTCGGACTAGCGGGAAGAGACTCGCCTCCTACAATGAGCAGTTCTTC,CASSLRTSGKRLASYNEQFF
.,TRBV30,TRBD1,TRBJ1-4,TGTGCCTGGAGTCGATGGGACAGGGAATCTGAAAAACTGCTTTTT,CAWSRWDRESEKLLF
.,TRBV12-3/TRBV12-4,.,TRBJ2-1,TGTGCCAGCACTTTGGCCTTAGCGACAGTCAATGAGCAGTTCTTC,CASTLALATVNEQFF
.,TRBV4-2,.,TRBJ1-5,TGTGCTAACAGCCATGTAAAGGGGGGGTTTCAGCCCCAGCATTTT,CANSHVKGGFQPQHF
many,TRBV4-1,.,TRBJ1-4,TGCGCCAGCAGCCAAGAACGAACAGTAGATGCAACTAATGAAAAACTGTTTTTT,CASSQERTVDATNEKLFF
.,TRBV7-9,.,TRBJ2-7,TGTGCCAGCAGCTCATCCGCCGGATCCTATGAGCAGTACTTC,CASSSSAGSYEQYF
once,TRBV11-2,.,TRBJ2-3,TGTGGCAGCAGGCCGACAGGATCGTCAACAAATACGCAGTATTTC,CGSRPTGSSTNTQYF
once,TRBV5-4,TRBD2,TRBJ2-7,TGTGCCAGCAGCTCACCGGGTAGCGGGAGGGCCTACGAGCAGTACTTC,CASSSPGSGRAYEQYF
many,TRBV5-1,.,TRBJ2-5,TGCGCCAGCATGGGACTCCAGGAGACCCAGTACTTC,CASMGLQETQYF
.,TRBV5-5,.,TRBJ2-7,TGTGTCAGCACCCTAACAGGTTCAGCGCTCTCTTACGAGCAGTACTTC,CVSTLTGSALSYEQYF
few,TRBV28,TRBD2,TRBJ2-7,TGTGCCAGCAGGACGGGGGGGGCCAGCTCCTACGAGCAGTACTTC,CASRTGGASSYEQYF
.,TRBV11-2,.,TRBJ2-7,TGTGCCAGCAGCTTAACTAATGGGAGCAAGCAGTACTTC,CASSLTNGSKQYF
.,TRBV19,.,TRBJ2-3,TGTGCCAGTAGTATCGGTTCCGGTGGCACAGATACGCAGTATTTT,CASSIGSGGTDTQYF
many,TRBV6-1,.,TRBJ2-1,TGTGCCAGCAGTCGTCAGTACAATGAGCAGTTCTTC,CASSRQYNEQFF
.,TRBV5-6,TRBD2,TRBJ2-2,TGTGTCAGCAGCTTGTACGGACTAGCGACGAACGCCGGGGAGCTGTTTTTT,CVSSLYGLATNAGELFF
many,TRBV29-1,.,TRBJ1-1,TGCAGCGCCGGGGGGGGGACCACTGAAGCTTTCTTT,CSAGGGTTEAFF
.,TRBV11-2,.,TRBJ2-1,TGTGTCAGCAGTCGCGATAACTACAATGAGCTGTTCTTC,CVSSRDNYNELFF
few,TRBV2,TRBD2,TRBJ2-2,TGTGCCAGCCGACCTAGCGGGACTAACACCGGGGAGCTGTTTTTT,CASRPSGTNTGELFF
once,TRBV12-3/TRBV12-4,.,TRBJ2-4,TGTCCCAGCAGTCTCATGGAAAACATTCAGTATTTC,CPSSLMENIQYF
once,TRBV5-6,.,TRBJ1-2,TGTGCCAGCAACTTTTCAGTCGACGGGGGCTACGCCTTC,CASNFSVDGGYAF
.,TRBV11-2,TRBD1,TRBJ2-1,TGTGACAGCTGCTTAACCCACGGACAGGGGTACAGGGGTGAGCAGTCCTTC,CDSCLTHGQGYRGEQSF
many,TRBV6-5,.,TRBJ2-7,TGTGCCAGCAGCCGCACGACGACAGGTAGCCACGAGCAGTACTTC,CASSRTTTGSHEQYF
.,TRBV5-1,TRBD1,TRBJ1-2,TGCGCCAGCAGCTTGGTGGTGACAGGGAGCTATGGCTACACCTTC,CASSLVVTGSYGYTF
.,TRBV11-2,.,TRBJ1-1,TGTGCCAGTAGGCATTGGGGTGAAGCTTTCTTT,CASRHWGEAFF
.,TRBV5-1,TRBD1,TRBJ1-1,TGCGCCAGTGGCTTGGGACAGAGATACACTGAAGCTTTCTTT,CASGLGQRYTEAFF
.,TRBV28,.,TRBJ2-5,TGTGTCAGCAGTTTCCTTAAGACCCAGTACTTC,CVSSFLKTQYF